A single sample gave rise to the 13 T cell receptor beta chains below, sequenced in a study of Graves' ophthalmopathy and Graves' hyperthyroidism. Scientists amplified the TCR beta CDR3 regions from RNA transcripts. RT-PCR in the first round used HTBI primers; a second-round multiplex PCR followed. One entry per CDR3 protein, called by TCRdb with MiXCR from the multiplex PCR reads. In the table there are 620,000 or so distinct CDR3 sequences, about 20% of which are singletons. The material sequenced was peripheral blood. These receptors originate from a woman aged 18-35 years with stable Graves' hyperthyroidism. Some clones in this sample may be carry-over from other donors' samples.

Ten or more counts support this clonotype. The rearrangement uses TRBV29-1 and TRBJ2-7; tentatively, D is TRBD1 (5 bases). V was pared by 6 bases and J by 5 bases, with 11 bases between. The germline gives CDR1 SQVTM, CDR2 ANQGSEA. The CDR3 has 11 residues. Here the CDR3 reads CSVYRYNEQYF. The DNA for the CDR3 is TGCAGCGTCTACAGGTATAACGAGCAGTACTTC.

Ten or more counts support this clonotype. The chain is built from TRBV15 and TRBJ1-2; D is unclear. V was trimmed by 0 bases and J by 0 bases, leaving 8 bases between them. The CDR3 runs to 15 residues. Per germline, CDR1 LNHNV and CDR2 YYDKDF (reference sequence). CDR3 DNA sequence: TGTGCCACCAGCAGAGAAGGTTTTCCTAACTATGGCTACACCTTC. It yields the protein CATSREGFPNYGYTF.

The rearrangement joins TRBV28 to TRBJ1-5, with TRBD1 identical over 8 bases. V was pared by 5 bases and J by 5 bases, with 11 bases of the junction left unmatched. The CDR3 is 16 amino acids. Looked up from germline, CDR1 is MDHEN and CDR2 is SYDVKM. This CDR3 is CASSQGARGYYQPQHF. The CDR3 nucleotides read TGTGCCAGCAGTCAGGGGGCCAGGGGATATTATCAGCCCCAGCATTTT.

The chain combines TRBV12-3 or TRBV12-4 with TRBJ1-1; a possible D gene is TRBD1 (5 bases). The germline V and J ends were trimmed by 2 bases and 6 bases, with 16 bases remaining between them. The CDR3 runs 15 residues. DNA for the CDR3: TGTGCCAGCAGTTTAACGCGGGGCGCGATGTCTGAAGCTTTCTTT. Its translation is CASSLTRGAMSEAFF.

The V call is TRBV15, the J call TRBJ2-5; 9 bases align to TRBD1. Per the germline V gene, CDR1 is LNHNV and CDR2 is YYDKDF (reference sequence). The CDR3 has 15 amino acids. V was clipped by 3 bases and J by 4 bases; unmatched bases: 6. CDR3 coding DNA: TGTGCCACCAGCAGGAGGACAGGGGAGGGAGAGACCCAGTACTTC. This translates into CATSRRTGEGETQYF.

V and J are TRBV28 and TRBJ1-5; a weak D match, TRBD1 (5 bases). Germline V gene sequence: CDR1 MDHEN, CDR2 SYDVKM. The ends were cut back, 1 base at V and 6 bases at J, with 13 bases in the middle. The CDR3 is 15 amino acids. The CDR3: CASSLFGREGQPQHF. CDR3 DNA sequence: TGTGCCAGCAGTTTATTCGGCAGGGAGGGTCAGCCCCAGCATTTT.

Ten or more counts support this clonotype. The chain joins TRBV12-3 or TRBV12-4 to TRBJ1-5; 7 bases match TRBD1. The CDR3 is made up of 14 amino acids. Trimming removed 5 bases from V and 6 bases from J; junction bases left unmatched: 7. The CDR3 is CASSPETGFQPQHF. CDR3 nucleotide sequence: TGTGCCAGCAGTCCCGAGACAGGGTTTCAGCCCCAGCATTTT.

In its sample, this clonotype was seen a few times. The J gene is TRBJ1-5, the V gene TRBV10-3; D might be TRBD1 (5 bases). Germline assignment: CDR1 ENHRY and CDR2 SYGVKD. The CDR3 contains 15 residues. V lost 2 bases and J 3 bases, leaving 11 bases between the germline ends. The CDR3 coding sequence is TGTGCCATCAGTGAGACCCGGGACCCCAATCAGCCCCAGCATTTT. It encodes CAISETRDPNQPQHF.

The chain links TRBV28 to TRBJ2-7; unclear D gene. The CDR3 contains 11 residues. V was shortened by 2 bases and J by 12 bases, with 11 bases between the two germline ends. Germline V gene data show CDR1 as MDHEN and CDR2 as SYDVKM. CDR3 amino acids: CASSLMGKAYF. The CDR3 DNA sequence: TGTGCCAGCAGTTTAATGGGGAAGGCGTACTTC.

V and J are TRBV20-1 and TRBJ1-1; perhaps TRBD1 as D (5 bases). CDR1 DFQATT and CDR2 SNEGSKA come from the germline V gene (reference sequence). The ends were cut back, 0 bases at V and 3 bases at J, with 8 bases in the middle. CDR3 size: 13 residues. The CDR3 loop is CSARDTGDTEAFF. The CDR3 coding sequence is TGCAGTGCTAGAGATACGGGGGACACTGAAGCTTTCTTT.

The rearrangement links TRBV6-5 to TRBJ2-5, with D possibly being TRBD1 (5 bases). Deletions cut 0 bases from V and 6 bases from J, with 8 bases between. The CDR3 sequence is 13 residues long. The germline CDR1 and CDR2 sequences are MNHEY and SVGAGI. The CDR3 DNA sequence: TGTGCCAGCAGTTACTCCAGGGAACAGACCCAGTACTTC. Amino acids: CASSYSREQTQYF.

To note about this clonotype: Since a much larger clone is just one base distant, this may be a read error. CDR3 DNA sequence: TGTGCCTGCAGCTGGCACATCCTTAACCGGGGTCCCCTCCACTTT. Encoded protein: CACSWHILNRGPLHF. The rearrangement joins TRBV5-5 to TRBJ1-6, with D unresolved. CDR3 length: 15 amino acids. In germline, CDR1 is SGHKS, CDR2 YYEKEE (reference sequence).

The chain uses TRBV6-1 and TRBJ2-2; D not resolved. Trimming removed 6 bases from V and 3 bases from J, with 11 bases in between. CDR1 is MNHNS, CDR2 SASEGT, per germline. This CDR3 spans 14 amino acids. The CDR3 loop is CASSHETHTGELFF. DNA of the CDR3: TGTGCCAGCAGCCACGAAACTCACACCGGGGAGCTGTTTTTT.